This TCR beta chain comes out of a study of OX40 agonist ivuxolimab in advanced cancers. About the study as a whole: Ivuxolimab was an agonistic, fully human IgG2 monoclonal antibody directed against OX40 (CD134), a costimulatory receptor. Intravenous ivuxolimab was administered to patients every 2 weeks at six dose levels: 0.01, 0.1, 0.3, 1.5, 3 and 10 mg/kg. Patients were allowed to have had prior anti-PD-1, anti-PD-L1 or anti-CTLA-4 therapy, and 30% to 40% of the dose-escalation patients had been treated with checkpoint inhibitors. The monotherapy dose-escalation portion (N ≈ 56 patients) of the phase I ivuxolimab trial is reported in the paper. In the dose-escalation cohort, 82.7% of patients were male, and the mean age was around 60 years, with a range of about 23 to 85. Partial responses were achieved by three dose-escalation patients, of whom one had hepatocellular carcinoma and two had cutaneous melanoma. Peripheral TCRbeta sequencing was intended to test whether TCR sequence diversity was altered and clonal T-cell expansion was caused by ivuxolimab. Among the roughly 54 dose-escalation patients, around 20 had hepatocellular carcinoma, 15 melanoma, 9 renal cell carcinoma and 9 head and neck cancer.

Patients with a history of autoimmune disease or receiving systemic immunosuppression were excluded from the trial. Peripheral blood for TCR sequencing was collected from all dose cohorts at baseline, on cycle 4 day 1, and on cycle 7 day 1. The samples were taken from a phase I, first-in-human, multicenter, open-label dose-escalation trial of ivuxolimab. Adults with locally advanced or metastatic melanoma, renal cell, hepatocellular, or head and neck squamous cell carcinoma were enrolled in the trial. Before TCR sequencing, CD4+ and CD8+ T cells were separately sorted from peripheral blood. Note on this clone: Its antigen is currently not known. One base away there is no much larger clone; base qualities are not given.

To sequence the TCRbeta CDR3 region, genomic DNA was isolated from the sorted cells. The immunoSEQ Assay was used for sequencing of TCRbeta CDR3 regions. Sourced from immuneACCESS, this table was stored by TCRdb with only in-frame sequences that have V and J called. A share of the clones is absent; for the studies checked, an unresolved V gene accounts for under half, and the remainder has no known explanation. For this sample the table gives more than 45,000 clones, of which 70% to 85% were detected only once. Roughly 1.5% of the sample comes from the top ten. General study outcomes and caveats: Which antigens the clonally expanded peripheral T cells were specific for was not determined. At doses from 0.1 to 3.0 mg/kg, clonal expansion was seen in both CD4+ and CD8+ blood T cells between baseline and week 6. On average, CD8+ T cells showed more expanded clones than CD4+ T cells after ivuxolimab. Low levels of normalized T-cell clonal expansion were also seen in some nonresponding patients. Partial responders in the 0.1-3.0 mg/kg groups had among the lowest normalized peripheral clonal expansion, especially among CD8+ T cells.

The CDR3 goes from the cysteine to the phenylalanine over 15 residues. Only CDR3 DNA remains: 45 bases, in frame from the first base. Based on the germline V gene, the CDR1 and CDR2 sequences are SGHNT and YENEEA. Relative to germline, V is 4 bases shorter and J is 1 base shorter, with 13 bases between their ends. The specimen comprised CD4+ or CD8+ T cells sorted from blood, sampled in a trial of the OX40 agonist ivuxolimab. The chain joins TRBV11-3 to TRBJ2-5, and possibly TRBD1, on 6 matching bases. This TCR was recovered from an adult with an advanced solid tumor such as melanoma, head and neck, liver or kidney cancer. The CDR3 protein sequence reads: CASSSRAGVQETQYF. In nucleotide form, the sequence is TGTGCCAGCAGCTCCCGTGCAGGGGTCCAAGAGACCCAGTACTTC.